This T cell receptor (beta chain) was identified during a study of circulating CD8 cells and anti-PD-1 response in melanoma. The QIAseq Immune Repertoire TCR panel built the libraries from roughly 15 ng of total RNA. TCRdb reprocessed the reads with MiXCR, giving one entry per CDR3 protein. The sample has 750 to 1,000 distinct CDR3 sequences; 5.5% to 7.5% are singletons. Germline V gene sequence: CDR1 SGHTA, CDR2 FQGNSA. The CDR3 has 14 residues. This clonotype is termed medium-sized. This may be a read error: a much more frequent sequence differs by one nucleotide. Sorting of live CD3+CD8+TCRalphabeta+ cells by PD-1 and/or TIGIT gave four subsets.

This TCR came from a human donor with melanoma. Sequenced here: CD8+ T cells from PBMCs, sampled at baseline or after one month of anti-PD-1 therapy (not recorded which). V and J are TRBV7-2 and TRBJ2-1; the match to TRBD2 covers 7 bases. The DNA for the CDR3 is TGTGCCAGGTCGCGGGAGTTCTTGGGCAATGAGCAGCTCTTC. This codes for CARSREFLGNEQLF. The whole variable domain, remainder taken from reference TRBV7-2 and TRBJ2-1, is GAGVSQSPSNKVTEKGKDVELRCDPISGHTALYWYRQSLGQGLEFLIYFQGNSAPDKSGLPSDRFSAERTGGSVSTLTIQRTQQEDSAVYLCARSREFLGNEQLFGPGTRLTVL.